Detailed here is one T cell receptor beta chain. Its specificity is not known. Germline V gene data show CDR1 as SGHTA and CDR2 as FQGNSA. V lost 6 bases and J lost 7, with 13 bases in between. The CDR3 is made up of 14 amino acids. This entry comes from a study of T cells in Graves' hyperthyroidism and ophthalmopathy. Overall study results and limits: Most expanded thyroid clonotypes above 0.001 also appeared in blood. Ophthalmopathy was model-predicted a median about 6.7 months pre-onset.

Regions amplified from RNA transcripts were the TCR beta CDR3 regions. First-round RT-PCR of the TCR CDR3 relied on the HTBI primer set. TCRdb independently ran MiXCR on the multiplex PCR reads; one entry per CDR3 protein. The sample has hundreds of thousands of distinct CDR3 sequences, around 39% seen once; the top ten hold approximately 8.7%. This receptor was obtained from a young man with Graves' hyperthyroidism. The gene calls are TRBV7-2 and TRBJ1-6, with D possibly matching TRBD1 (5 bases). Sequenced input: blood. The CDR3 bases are TGTGCCAGCAGTGGTGGGGACGGGAATTCACCCCTCCACTTT. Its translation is CASSGGDGNSPLHF.